This T cell receptor (beta chain) was observed in a study of T cell repertoires in cytomegalovirus infection (dated by TCRdb to about 2019). Concerning the study at large: Donor HLA type was relevant to the analysis, as public TCR beta signatures indicated carriage of CMV infection together with the matching HLA type.

Study-wide conclusions, independent of this receptor: The ex vivo response was dominated by HLA-C-restricted CMV-specific TCR beta clonotypes, which also provided the single most frequent clonotype in two of eight donors. In both this cohort and an independent roughly 400-donor cohort, the cumulative frequency of public TCR beta family members distinguished carriers of CMV infection plus the relevant HLA type.

This clonotype was counted at least ten times. The clone's antigen remains unknown. No clone much larger than this one lies a single base away; base qualities are absent. Inclusive of the bounding cysteine and phenylalanine, the CDR3 is 13 residues long. Just CDR3 DNA is preserved here, 39 bases in frame from base 1. V lost 1 base and J lost 3 bases; the stretch between them is 7 bases long. For CDR1 and CDR2, the germline V gene lists SGHVS and FNYEAQ. The sequencer listed for this sample is Illumina HiSeq 1500. TCRdb ran its own pipeline on the public reads, namely fastp trimming at Q25 and MiXCR clone calling, and kept in-frame beta chains. Rows are unified per CDR3 protein, each entry keeping the most common DNA and genes. For this sample there are around 230,000 distinct CDR3 sequences; about 5.9% appear just once. The ten biggest clones cover under 7.5% of the sample.

The sequence is built from TRBV7-6 and TRBJ2-7; the D segment cannot be called with confidence. This TCR was recovered from a human donor in good health (CMV status not recorded). Some clones in this sample may be carry-over from other donors' samples. Sequences were obtained from PBMCs. The CDR3 region has the sequence CASSLGALYEQYF. The nucleotides are TGTGCCAGCAGCTTAGGGGCCCTCTACGAGCAGTACTTC.